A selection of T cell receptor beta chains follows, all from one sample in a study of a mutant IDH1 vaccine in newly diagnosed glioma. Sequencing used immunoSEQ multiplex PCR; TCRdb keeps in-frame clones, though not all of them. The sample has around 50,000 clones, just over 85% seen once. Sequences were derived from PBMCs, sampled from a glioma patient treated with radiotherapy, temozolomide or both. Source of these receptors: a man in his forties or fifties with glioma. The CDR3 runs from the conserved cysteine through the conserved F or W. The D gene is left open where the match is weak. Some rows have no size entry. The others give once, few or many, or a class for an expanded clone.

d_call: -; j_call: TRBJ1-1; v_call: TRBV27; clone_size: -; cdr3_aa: CASSFFWGSEAFF; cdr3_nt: TGTGCCAGCAGTTTTTTTTGGGGGTCCGAAGCTTTCTTT
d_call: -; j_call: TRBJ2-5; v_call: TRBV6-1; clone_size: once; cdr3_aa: CATGTQETQYF; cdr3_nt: TGTGCCACAGGGACTCAAGAGACCCAGTACTTC
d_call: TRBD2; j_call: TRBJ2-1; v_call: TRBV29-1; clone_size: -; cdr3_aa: CSVDSSGMIYNEQFF; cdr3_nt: TGCAGCGTTGATTCTAGCGGGATGATTTACAATGAGCAGTTCTTC
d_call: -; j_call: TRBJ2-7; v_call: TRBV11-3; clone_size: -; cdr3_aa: CASSTVGEEQYF; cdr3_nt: TGTGCCAGCAGCACAGTGGGGGAGGAGCAGTACTTC
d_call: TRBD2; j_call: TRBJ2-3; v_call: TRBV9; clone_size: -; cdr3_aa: CASRPGLAGVDTDTQYF; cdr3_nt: TGTGCCAGCAGGCCCGGACTAGCGGGAGTAGATACAGATACGCAGTATTTT
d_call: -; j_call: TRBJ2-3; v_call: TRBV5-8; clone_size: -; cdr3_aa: CASSLVLGTDTQYF; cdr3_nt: TGTGCCAGCAGCCTGGTTTTGGGCACAGATACGCAGTATTTT
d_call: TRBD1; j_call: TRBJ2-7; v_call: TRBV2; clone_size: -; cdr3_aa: CASRTDRVGEQYF; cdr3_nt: TGTGCCAGCAGGACCGACAGGGTAGGGGAGCAGTACTTC
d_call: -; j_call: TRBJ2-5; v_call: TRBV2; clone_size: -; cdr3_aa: CASSEDRAQETQYF; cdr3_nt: TGTGCCAGCAGTGAAGACAGGGCCCAAGAGACCCAGTACTTC
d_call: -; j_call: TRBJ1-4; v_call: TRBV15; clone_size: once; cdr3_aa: CATLAGTNEKLFF; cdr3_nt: TGTGCCACCTTGGCAGGAACTAATGAAAAACTGTTTTTT
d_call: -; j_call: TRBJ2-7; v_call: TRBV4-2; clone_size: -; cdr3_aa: CASSQGHKYEQYF; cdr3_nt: TGTGCCAGCAGCCAAGGACACAAATACGAGCAGTACTTC
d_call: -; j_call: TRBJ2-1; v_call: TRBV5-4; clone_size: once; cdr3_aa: CASSSEVDEQFF; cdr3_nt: TGTGCCAGCAGCTCGGAAGTGGATGAGCAGTTCTTC
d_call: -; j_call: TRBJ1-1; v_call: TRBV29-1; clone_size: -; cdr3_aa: CSGGQGNTEAFF; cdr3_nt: TGCAGCGGGGGCCAAGGGAACACTGAAGCTTTCTTT
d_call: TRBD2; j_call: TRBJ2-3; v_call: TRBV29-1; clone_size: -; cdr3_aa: CSSRGGLDTQYF; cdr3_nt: TGCAGCTCGCGGGGAGGGCTAGATACGCAGTATTTT
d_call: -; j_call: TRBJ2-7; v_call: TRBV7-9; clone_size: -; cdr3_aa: CASSGGSSYEQYF; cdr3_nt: TGTGCCAGCAGCGGGGGCAGCTCCTACGAGCAGTACTTC
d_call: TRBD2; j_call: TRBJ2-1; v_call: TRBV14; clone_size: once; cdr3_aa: CASSPLAGEGYNEQFF; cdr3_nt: TGTGCCAGCAGCCCCCTAGCGGGAGAAGGCTACAATGAGCAGTTCTTC
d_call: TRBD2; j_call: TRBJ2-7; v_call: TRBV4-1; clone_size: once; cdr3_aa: CASSQDRGRAFEQYF; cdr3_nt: TGCGCCAGCAGCCAAGATCGGGGGAGGGCCTTCGAGCAGTACTTC
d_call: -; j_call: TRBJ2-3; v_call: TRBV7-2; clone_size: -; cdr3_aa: CASSFLGDTQYF; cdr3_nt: TGTGCCAGCAGCTTCTTGGGAGATACGCAGTATTTT